This entry describes one T cell receptor (beta chain). V lost 5 bases and J lost 3, with 11 bases in between. Germline CDR1 reads LNHDA; CDR2 reads SQIVND (reference sequence). The CDR3 contains 13 residues. This sample was taken from a study of cytomegalovirus exposure and HLA in healthy donors. 60 Vbeta and 13 Jbeta primers were used in PCR. Generated by immunoSEQ multiplex PCR, the TCRdb table keeps only in-frame clones and is missing some. The table lists about 120,000 clones. Sequencing input: PBMCs. The TCR sequence derives from a man aged 18 to 29 in good health and CMV-seronegative. V usage is TRBV19 and J usage is TRBJ2-7; D perhaps matches TRBD1 (6 bases). In nucleotides, the CDR3 is TGTGCCAGTAGTTTCCTGGACAGCTACGAGCAGTACTTC. This translates into CASSFLDSYEQYF.